One TCR beta chain is described in this entry. Its antigen is still unknown. Constant-region reverse primers amplified full-length variable regions, followed by semi-nested Nested Universal Primer A PCR. TCRdb redid the calling of the 5' RACE reads with MiXCR, one entry per CDR3 protein. The sample lists 50,000 to 65,000 distinct CDR3 sequences, 25% to 35% seen once, with 3% to 4% in the top ten. Study conclusions and caveats: Tumor memory CD4+ T cell TCR gene usage clustered with blood and lymph node memory CD4+ cells and lymph node naive CD4+ cells. Tumor Tregs overlapped most with tumor, then blood, naive CD4+ cells.

The clonotype originates from a female donor with breast cancer. Source material: tumor-infiltrating memory CD4+ T cells sorted from the breast tumor. Indicated subset: memory CD4+ T cells, CD4+CD45RO+CD25-.

The CDR3 is CASSSRTGNQPQHF. CDR3 DNA sequence: TGTGCCAGCAGTTCCCGGACAGGGAATCAGCCCCAGCATTTT. This chain connects TRBV6-6 to TRBJ1-5; 8 nucleotides match TRBD1. The germline gives CDR1 MNHNY, CDR2 SVGAGI (reference sequence). The junction had 3 bases not matched to a gene; V was cut back by 4 bases and J by 4 bases. CDR3 length equals 14 residues.